Sequencing of this T cell receptor (beta chain) was carried out in a study of blood T cells in healthy people across ages. Study observations and caveats: More naive CD4+ cells and higher diversity marked long-lived donors relative to aged donors.

The germline V gene encodes CDR1 SGHRS and CDR2 YFSETQ. The CDR3 length is 13 residues. The ends were cut back, 0 bases at V and 10 bases at J, with 13 bases in the middle. This clonotype was detected only a few times. Its antigen is still unknown. A second PCR, run for about 7 to 11 cycles, used a sample-barcoded 5' primer plus a J-beta primer mix. Template switching added a 12-random-nucleotide identifier to every cDNA molecule. TCRdb passed the 5' RACE reads through MiXCR, listing each CDR3 protein once. This table holds some 640,000 distinct CDR3 sequences, more than 40% found once. The chain has TRBV5-1 and TRBJ1-1; D not resolved. The sequence was obtained from a woman aged 55-70 years in good health. The sequenced sample was blood. Here the CDR3 DNA reads TGCGCCAGCAGCTTGGAGGGTTTAGGGTTAGCTTTCTTT. Its translation: CASSLEGLGLAFF. Using reference TRBV5-1 and TRBJ1-1 for the parts outside the CDR3, the full variable domain is KAGVTQTPRYLIKTRGQQVTLSCSPISGHRSVSWYQQTPGQGLQFLFEYFSETQRNKGNFPGRFSGRQFSNSRSEMNVSTLELGDSALYLCASSLEGLGLAFFGQGTRLTVV.